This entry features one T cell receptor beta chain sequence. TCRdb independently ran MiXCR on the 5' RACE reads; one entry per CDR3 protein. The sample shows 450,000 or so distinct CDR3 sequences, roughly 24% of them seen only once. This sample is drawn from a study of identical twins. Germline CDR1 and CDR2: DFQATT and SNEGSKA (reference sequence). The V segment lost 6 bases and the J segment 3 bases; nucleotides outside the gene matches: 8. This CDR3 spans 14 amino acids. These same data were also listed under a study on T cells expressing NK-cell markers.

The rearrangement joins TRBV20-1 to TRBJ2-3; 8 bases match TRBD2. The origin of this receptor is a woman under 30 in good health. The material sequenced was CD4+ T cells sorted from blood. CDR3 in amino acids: CSASLAGTTDTQYF. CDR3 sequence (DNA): TGCAGTGCCTCCTTAGCGGGGACTACAGATACGCAGTATTTT.